This T cell receptor (beta chain) was sequenced during a study of blood T cell repertoires in COVID-19. Whole-study context: COVID-19 samples collected from the United States, Italy and Spain covered acute and convalescent phases. PBMCs, B-cell-depleted T cells, or T cells provided the cDNA or gDNA that made up the material.

In the study's own analysis: Amplification with reference gene primers provided the estimates of nucleated cell counts. Assay used: immunoSEQ multiplex PCR; TCRdb lists only in-frame clones, some missing. The V and J calls and clone size were taken over from that table, and D and trimming were inferred from the DNA. Among about 120,000 clones, 90% were seen once, and the ten largest hold 1.8%. The V end lost 0 bases, the J end lost 0 bases, and 7 bases lay between the germline ends. Germline values: CDR1 SGDLS, CDR2 YYNGEE. The CDR3 totals 15 residues. The TCR sequence derives from a human donor with active COVID-19. The donor label of this sample is uncertain. The sample taken for sequencing was peripheral blood. The chain recombines TRBV9 with TRBJ2-1; D not resolved. The CDR3 spells CASSVGSGSYNEQFF. DNA for the CDR3: TGTGCCAGCAGCGTAGGGTCAGGCTCCTACAATGAGCAGTTCTTC. Filled out from reference TRBV9 and TRBJ2-1, the complete variable domain reads DSGVTQTPKHLITATGQRVTLRCSPRSGDLSVYWYQQSLDQGLQFLIQYYNGEERAKGNILERFSAQQFPDLHSELNLSSLELGDSALYFCASSVGSGSYNEQFFGPGTRLTVL.